Shown below are 32 T cell receptor beta chains from a single sample sequenced in a study of a mutant IDH1 vaccine in newly diagnosed glioma. Antigens of these TCRs are unknown. Specified time point: week 23, last vaccination. Topical imiquimod accompanied each vaccine dose, which consisted of 300 ug of mutant IDH1 20-mer peptide. This table comes from immunoSEQ multiplex PCR, and its TCRdb copy is limited to in-frame clones, with some not included. The sample has approximately 45,000 clones, 85% to 95% seen once. The sequenced sample was PBMCs, obtained from a glioma patient whose treatment included an IDH1 peptide vaccine. The source is a man aged 45 to 65 with glioma.

This sequence joins TRBV30 and TRBJ2-1; D not certain. CDR3 length: 14 residues. CDR1 is GTSNPN, CDR2 SVGIG, per germline (reference sequence). Trimming took off 3 bases at V and 0 bases at J, with 9 bases between the two ends. The CDR3 region is CAWRFVSSYNEQFF. The CDR3 coding sequence is TGTGCCTGGAGGTTCGTAAGCTCCTACAATGAGCAGTTCTTC.

This clone appeared once. The J gene is TRBJ2-1, the V gene TRBV14, with D unclear. The CDR3 loop spans 12 amino acids. Germline CDR1 SGHDN, CDR2 FVKESK. V gave up 4 bases and J gave up 10 bases, with 11 bases separating them. The CDR3 loop is CASSRVRGEQFF. In nucleotides, the CDR3 is TGTGCCAGCAGCCGTGTCCGAGGAGAGCAGTTCTTC.

This chain uses TRBV30 with TRBJ2-4; D unclear. The germline CDR1 and CDR2 sequences are GTSNPN and SVGIG (reference sequence). V lost 3 bases and J lost 0, with 9 bases in between. The CDR3 has 14 amino acids. The CDR3 sequence is CAWRPRIAKNIQYF. CDR3 nucleotide sequence: TGTGCCTGGAGGCCTCGGATAGCCAAAAACATTCAGTACTTC.

The table lists this clone with a count of one. The chain is built from TRBV19 and TRBJ1-3; 11 nucleotides line up with TRBD1. The CDR3 covers 17 residues. V shed 3 bases, J shed 2 bases, and the junction held 6 bases outside the gene matches. Germline CDR1 and CDR2: LNHDA and SQIVND (reference sequence). This CDR3 reads CASSIGDRGRAGNTIYF. In DNA form, the CDR3 reads TGTGCCAGTAGTATTGGGGACAGGGGGAGAGCTGGAAACACCATATATTTT. Filled out from reference TRBV19 and TRBJ1-3, the complete variable domain reads DGGITQSPKYLFRKEGQNVTLSCEQNLNHDAMYWYRQDPGQGLRLIYYSQIVNDFQKGDIAEGYSVSREKKESFPLTVTSAQKNPTAFYLCASSIGDRGRAGNTIYFGEGSWLTVV.

Within the sample, this clone is medium-sized. The chain combines TRBV5-6 with TRBJ2-7; no clear D gene. CDR1 and CDR2 from the germline V gene are SGHDT and YYEEEE. This CDR3 has 14 amino acids. Between the trimmed V and J ends, which lost 6 bases and 3 bases, there was a span of 16 bases. CDR3 nucleotide sequence: TGTGCCAGCACTCGAGACCAGACGTTCTACGAGCAGTACTTC. It codes for CASTRDQTFYEQYF.

The V and J genes are TRBV27 and TRBJ1-1; D may be TRBD1 (5 bases). The ends were cut back, 5 bases at V and 1 base at J, with 14 bases in the middle. Looked up from germline, CDR1 is MNHEY and CDR2 is SMNVEV (reference sequence). The CDR3 sequence is 15 residues long. As DNA, the CDR3 is TGTGCCAGCAGTCCCCGTGGAGGGGAGAACACTGAAGCTTTCTTT. This translates into CASSPRGGENTEAFF.

The J gene is TRBJ1-3, the V gene TRBV9; D is uncertain. The germline CDR1 and CDR2 sequences are SGDLS and YYNGEE. CDR3 size: 16 residues. V was shortened by 0 bases and J by 4 bases, with 14 bases between the two germline ends. Here the CDR3 reads CASSVGWGRRGNTIYF. The CDR3 DNA reads as TGTGCCAGCAGCGTAGGGTGGGGTCGCCGCGGAAACACCATATATTTT.

The chain recombines TRBV5-6 with TRBJ2-1, with 14 bases fitting TRBD2. Unmatched junction bases numbered 6, after V lost 4 bases and J lost 9 bases. This CDR3 region has 15 residues. Germline loops: CDR1 SGHDT, CDR2 YYEEEE. This CDR3 is CASSRLAGGYGEQFF. The CDR3 bases are TGTGCCAGCAGCCGACTAGCGGGGGGGTACGGTGAGCAGTTCTTC. The full variable domain, with the rest looked up from reference TRBV5-6 and TRBJ2-1, is DAGVTQSPTHLIKTRGQQVTLRCSPKSGHDTVSWYQQALGQGPQFIFQYYEEEERQRGNFPDRFSGHQFPNYSSELNVNALLLGDSALYLCASSRLAGGYGEQFFGPGTRLTVL.

This chain joins TRBV6-6 and TRBJ1-1; D is ambiguous. In germline, CDR1 is MNHNY, CDR2 SVGAGI (reference sequence). CDR3 length: 15 amino acids. Trimming took 6 bases from V and 0 from J, leaving 14 bases between them. In DNA, the CDR3 is TGTGCCAGCAGCCAACGCGGGAACATGAACACTGAAGCTTTCTTT. Its translation is CASSQRGNMNTEAFF.

This chain uses TRBV27 with TRBJ2-3; 11 bases fit TRBD2. Germline V lookup: CDR1 MNHEY, CDR2 SMNVEV (reference sequence). Unmatched junction bases numbered 5, after V lost 5 bases and J lost 7 bases. The length of the CDR3 is 14 residues. The DNA for the CDR3 is TGTGCCAGCAGTCTGACTAGCGGGACGTATACGCAGTATTTT. This gives the protein CASSLTSGTYTQYF.

This chain links TRBV9 with TRBJ2-7; 11 bases agree with TRBD1. V dropped 3 bases and J dropped 3; count of bases not matched to a gene: 8. The V gene's germline CDR1 is SGDLS and CDR2 YYNGEE. The CDR3 loop spans 16 amino acids. This CDR3 is CASSEGQGGNFYEQYF. The CDR3 DNA is TGTGCCAGCAGCGAGGGACAGGGGGGTAATTTCTACGAGCAGTACTTC.

This clone was counted once. The chain recombines TRBV12-2 with TRBJ2-3; the tabulated D call, TRBD2, remains unverified against the DNA. TRBV12-2 is listed as a pseudogene. This CDR3 has 15 amino acids. The CDR3 protein is CASPLEGNSTDTQYF. The CDR3 DNA reads TGTGCAAGTCCTCTGGAGGGCAATAGCACAGATACGCAGTATTTT.

The rearrangement links TRBV6-1 to TRBJ2-3; D ambiguous. V was clipped by 5 bases and J by 3 bases, with 15 bases between them. Germline CDR1 MNHNS, CDR2 SASEGT. This CDR3 spans 15 amino acids. The CDR3 bases are TGTGCCAGCAGTAAAGAAGGGTTCCGGACAGATACGCAGTATTTT. Translated, it gives CASSKEGFRTDTQYF.

The chain joins TRBV19 to TRBJ1-4; D uncertain. This CDR3 comprises 15 residues. With 4 bases removed from V and 7 bases from J, the gap between germline ends came to 16 bases. CDR1 and CDR2 (germline): LNHDA, SQIVND (reference sequence). Here the CDR3 reads CASSKTGSWGEKLFF. The CDR3 nucleotides read TGTGCCAGTAGTAAAACGGGCTCTTGGGGTGAAAAACTGTTTTTT.

The V gene is TRBV29-1, the J gene TRBJ2-2; 7 nucleotides match TRBD1. CDR1 and CDR2 (germline): SQVTM, ANQGSEA. The CDR3 loop spans 15 amino acids. V lost 7 bases and J lost 6; bases outside the gene matches: 14. DNA of the CDR3: TGCAGCGCCGAGGAGACAGGGTTAAGGGCCGGGGAGCTGTTTTTT. It encodes CSAEETGLRAGELFF.

This chain links TRBV30 with TRBJ1-5, with D possibly TRBD1 on 5 matching bases. The CDR3 is 13 residues long. Trimming left V 1 base short and J 4 bases short, with 8 bases between. The V gene's germline CDR1 is GTSNPN and CDR2 SVGIG (reference sequence). CDR3 protein: CAWSEQENQPQHF. The CDR3 DNA reads TGTGCCTGGAGTGAACAGGAGAATCAGCCCCAGCATTTT.

This chain links TRBV6-6 with TRBJ2-3; D unclear. The CDR3 is 12 amino acids. CDR1 is MNHNY and CDR2 is SVGAGI in the germline V gene (reference sequence). V lost 0 bases to trimming and J lost 5 bases, with 3 bases between them. This CDR3 is CASSYSRDTQYF. In DNA, the CDR3 is TGTGCCAGCAGTTACTCGCGAGATACGCAGTATTTT.

The chain's CDR3 is CASSPQPASDGGGTDTQYF. The CDR3 region has the DNA TGTGCCAGCTCACCGCAGCCAGCCTCGGACGGCGGGGGCACAGATACGCAGTATTTT. V and J are TRBV18 and TRBJ2-3; tentative D call: TRBD2 (6 bases). Germline CDR1 reads KGHSH; CDR2 reads LQKENI. The CDR3 has 19 residues. V was trimmed by 3 bases and J by 1 base, leaving 23 bases between them.

The chain uses TRBV2 and TRBJ2-7, with D perhaps matching TRBD1 (6 bases). In germline, CDR1 is SNHLY, CDR2 FYNNEI. This CDR3 comprises 12 residues. Deletions cut 8 bases from V and 1 base from J, with 9 bases between. CDR3 sequence: CASEGESYEQYF. The CDR3 DNA sequence: TGTGCCAGCGAGGGGGAATCCTACGAGCAGTACTTC.

The chain links TRBV30 to TRBJ1-1; D unresolved. This CDR3 has 11 amino acids. In germline, CDR1 is GTSNPN, CDR2 SVGIG (reference sequence). V was clipped by 0 bases and J by 11 bases, with 10 bases between them. This chain's CDR3 is CAWSVALRAFF. The CDR3 nucleotides read TGTGCCTGGAGTGTGGCCCTTAGGGCTTTCTTT.

This sequence joins TRBV19 and TRBJ1-1; D unresolved. The CDR3 covers 15 residues. CDR1 is LNHDA and CDR2 is SQIVND in the germline V gene (reference sequence). V was trimmed by 2 bases and J by 2 bases, leaving 12 bases between them. The CDR3 nucleotides are TGTGCCAGTAGTATAAGTGTCGAAGGTAACACTGAAGCTTTCTTT. Translating it yields CASSISVEGNTEAFF.

J is TRBJ2-1 and V is TRBV29-1; D is uncertain. Germline assignment: CDR1 SQVTM and CDR2 ANQGSEA. The V gene lost 3 bases and the J gene lost 8 bases, with 11 bases spanning the gap. The CDR3 runs to 12 residues. The CDR3 reads CSVDGPVDEQFF. The DNA for the CDR3 is TGCAGCGTTGATGGCCCGGTGGATGAGCAGTTCTTC.

This clone was detected once. The chain recombines TRBV6-5 with TRBJ2-7; perhaps TRBD2 as D (5 bases). Per the germline V gene, CDR1 is MNHEY and CDR2 is SVGAGI. The CDR3 extends over 11 amino acids. Trimming left V 8 bases short and J 4 bases short, with 9 bases between. The CDR3 loop reads CASHEGYEQYF. The CDR3 DNA reads TGTGCCAGCCATGAGGGATACGAGCAGTACTTC.

Only one count was recorded for this clone. J is TRBJ2-5 and V is TRBV4-1, with 9 bases identical to TRBD1. This CDR3 is 14 amino acids long. The V segment lost 3 bases and the J segment 2 bases; nucleotides outside the gene matches: 1. The V gene's germline CDR1 is MGHRA and CDR2 YSYEKL. In DNA, the CDR3 is TGCGCCAGCAGCCATGGGACAGGGCAAGAGACCCAGTACTTC. Encoded protein: CASSHGTGQETQYF.

CDR3 region: CASSYSSGADGGELFF. The DNA of the CDR3 is TGTGCCAGCAGTTACTCGAGTGGGGCAGACGGCGGGGAGCTGTTTTTT. The chain couples TRBV6-5 to TRBJ2-2, with TRBD1 as a possible D gene (5 bases). The CDR3 totals 16 residues. Germline CDR1 reads MNHEY; CDR2 reads SVGAGI. Trimming removed 0 bases from V and 7 bases from J, with 15 bases in between.

The J gene is TRBJ1-2, the V gene TRBV5-1, with D perhaps matching TRBD1 (5 bases). The V end was cut by 3 bases, the J end by 4 bases, with 16 bases between. The CDR3 totals 15 residues. Germline CDR1 is SGHRS and CDR2 is YFSETQ. CDR3 sequence: CASSYTTVAGYGYTF. For the CDR3, the DNA is TGCGCCAGCAGCTATACGACAGTTGCGGGCTATGGCTACACCTTC.

The chain is built from TRBV30 and TRBJ2-1; 12 positions agree with TRBD2. The CDR3 is made up of 15 amino acids. CDR1 is GTSNPN and CDR2 is SVGIG in the germline V gene (reference sequence). J lost 7 bases, V lost 4 bases, and 8 bases had no gene match. The CDR3 loop reads CAWNLLAGGKNEQFF. The CDR3 nucleotides are TGTGCCTGGAACCTCCTAGCGGGAGGGAAAAATGAGCAGTTCTTC.

As DNA, the CDR3 is TGTGCCAGCAGTGAAGGGGGGGCCAACTCTGGAAACACCATATATTTT. It is translated as CASSEGGANSGNTIYF. The V gene is TRBV2, the J gene TRBJ1-3, with TRBD1 as a possible D gene (6 bases). Per germline, CDR1 SNHLY and CDR2 FYNNEI. This CDR3 region has 16 residues. The V and J ends lost 1 base and 0 bases respectively, with 10 bases between them.

The chain employs TRBV6-1 and TRBJ2-7; the D is unclear. The germline V gene encodes CDR1 MNHNS and CDR2 SASEGT. The CDR3 runs to 11 residues. Trimming took off 2 bases at V and 10 bases at J, with 9 bases between the two ends. CDR3 in amino acids: CASSELNRQYF. DNA of the CDR3: TGTGCCAGCAGTGAATTGAACAGACAGTACTTC.

The gene calls are TRBV4-1 and TRBJ2-3; D gene ambiguous. Trimming pared 0 bases from V and 6 bases from J, leaving 7 bases between. CDR3 length: 13 residues. Germline CDR1 is MGHRA and CDR2 is YSYEKL. CDR3 nucleotides: TGCGCCAGCAGCCAAGATCTCGGGGATACGCAGTATTTT. Its translation: CASSQDLGDTQYF.

The rearrangement uses TRBV5-1 and TRBJ2-3; possible D gene TRBD1, 6 bases. Between the trimmed V and J ends, which lost 4 bases and 6 bases, there was a span of 15 bases. This CDR3 has 14 amino acids. Germline V lookup: CDR1 SGHRS, CDR2 YFSETQ. The CDR3 bases are TGCGCCAGCAGCACGGGACAAAGGCCGGATACGCAGTATTTT. It specifies CASSTGQRPDTQYF. Drawing the rest from reference TRBV5-1 and TRBJ2-3, the complete variable domain is KAGVTQTPRYLIKTRGQQVTLSCSPISGHRSVSWYQQTPGQGLQFLFEYFSETQRNKGNFPGRFSGRQFSNSRSEMNVSTLELGDSALYLCASSTGQRPDTQYFGPGTRLTVL.

Comment on this clone: The germline gene is not matched at one end of the junction; a read error may be the cause. The chain combines TRBV7-7 with TRBJ2-5; no clear D gene. The germline CDR1 and CDR2 sequences are SSHAT and FNYEAQ (reference sequence). The CDR3 is 14 residues long. The CDR3 spells CASSLATTQETQYF. The DNA of the CDR3 is TGTGCTAGCAGCTTAGCCACGACTCAAGAGACCCAGTACTTC. Based on the CDR3 plus reference TRBV7-7 and TRBJ2-5, the full variable domain is GAGVSQSPRYKVTKRGQDVTLRCDPISSHATLYWYQQALGQGPEFLTYFNYEAQPDKSGLPSDRFSAERPEGSISTLTIQRTEQRDSAMYRCASSLATTQETQYFGPGTRLLVL.